This TCR beta chain was captured by sequencing in a study of prognosis after radiotherapy for stage I lung cancer. Study overall: Newly diagnosed primary stage I lung tumors were found in 11 to 15 patients, while oligometastatic NSCLC after surgical resection of the primary tumor was found in five. The study, taken as a whole, reports: Patients' TRBV and TRBJ gene usage reportedly differed by presence or absence of metastases.

By share, this clonotype counts as medium-sized (0.01 to 0.1%). Antigen specificity is unknown. The CDR3 has 16 residues. The germline V and J ends were trimmed by 2 bases and 1 base, with 12 bases remaining between them. CDR1 is SGHRS, CDR2 YFSETQ, per germline. Genomic DNA was subjected to two-round multiplex PCR for amplification of TCR beta CDR3. Round one of PCR was performed, and it used primers specific to each TRBV and TRBJ gene. Universal primers featured in the second PCR round. A single record per CDR3 protein comes from TCRdb applying MiXCR to the multiplex PCR reads. The sample has about 20,000 distinct CDR3 sequences, roughly two fifths seen once.

This receptor was taken from a donor over 45 with non-small cell lung cancer. Source: PBMCs, taken before or after stereotactic body radiation therapy (not recorded which). The V gene is TRBV5-1, the J gene TRBJ2-2; D is perhaps TRBD1 (6 bases). The chain's CDR3 is CASSFSGTRNTGELFF. Written as DNA, the CDR3 is TGCGCCAGCAGCTTTTCTGGGACAAGGAACACCGGGGAGCTGTTTTTT.